The 24 T cell receptor beta chains in this list originate from one sample, sequenced in a study of T cells in Graves' hyperthyroidism and ophthalmopathy. Amplification yielded TCR beta CDR3 regions, with RNA transcripts as the source. The HTBI primer set was used in a first-round RT-PCR of the TCR CDR3. One entry per CDR3 protein, called by TCRdb with MiXCR from the multiplex PCR reads. This table holds about 350,000 distinct CDR3 sequences, around a sixth found once. Sequenced material: blood. Source of these receptors: a woman between 40 and 50 years old with Graves' ophthalmopathy.

This clonotype was found a few times. The chain has TRBV4-1 and TRBJ1-5; perhaps TRBD1 as D (5 bases). The CDR3 sequence is 17 residues long. V was pared by 0 bases and J by 0 bases, with 12 bases between. The germline CDR1 and CDR2 sequences are MGHRA and YSYEKL. CDR3 nucleotides: TGCGCCAGCAGCCAAGATCGTGGGGGGTTTAGCAATCAGCCCCAGCATTTT. As protein: CASSQDRGGFSNQPQHF.

This clonotype occurred many times. This chain connects TRBV13 to TRBJ1-1, with D tentatively TRBD1 (6 bases). The ends were cut back, 8 bases at V and 10 bases at J, with 17 bases in the middle. The germline gives CDR1 PRHDT, CDR2 FYEKMQ (reference sequence). The CDR3 totals 12 residues. The CDR3 region is CASLDTQGIAFF. DNA for the CDR3: TGTGCCAGCTTAGACACACAGGGCATAGCTTTCTTT. The full variable domain, its missing parts supplied by reference TRBV13 and TRBJ1-1, is AAGVIQSPRHLIKEKRETATLKCYPIPRHDTVYWYQQGPGQDPQFLISFYEKMQSDKGSIPDRFSAQQFSDYHSELNMSSLELGDSALYFCASLDTQGIAFFGQGTRLTVV.

This chain links TRBV12-3 or TRBV12-4 with TRBJ1-2, with D perhaps matching TRBD1 (5 bases). V was pared by 2 bases and J by 7 bases, with 11 bases between. CDR3 length: 13 amino acids. The CDR3 DNA sequence: TGTGCCAGCAGTTTACAGGGAAGTGCTGGCTACACCTTC. This codes for CASSLQGSAGYTF.

This clonotype was recorded at least ten times. The rearrangement joins TRBV28 to TRBJ2-7; D unclear. Deletions cut 4 bases from V and 1 base from J, with 14 bases between. The CDR3 runs 15 residues. Germline V gene sequence: CDR1 MDHEN, CDR2 SYDVKM. The CDR3 sequence is CASSSLLKGSYEQYF. The CDR3, as DNA: TGTGCCAGCAGTTCCCTTTTAAAGGGTTCCTACGAGCAGTACTTC.

This clonotype was seen at least ten times. This chain connects TRBV6-2 or TRBV6-3 to TRBJ1-1; weak D call: TRBD1 (6 bases). Trimming removed 5 bases at V and 5 bases at J, with 15 bases between. CDR1 is MNHEY and CDR2 is SVGEGT in the germline V gene. The CDR3 runs 14 residues. CDR3 region: CASSAAGGQTEAFF. The CDR3 DNA reads as TGTGCCAGCAGTGCCGCCGGGGGCCAGACTGAAGCTTTCTTT.

This clonotype was counted at least ten times. This chain uses TRBV6-2 or TRBV6-3 with TRBJ2-7, with 7 bases aligning to TRBD2. CDR1 is MNHEY and CDR2 is SVGEGT in the germline V gene. V was clipped by 6 bases and J by 2 bases; unmatched bases: 7. The CDR3 is 14 amino acids. The CDR3 here is CASSTGGRAYEQYF. The CDR3 DNA sequence: TGTGCCAGCAGCACGGGAGGTCGGGCCTACGAGCAGTACTTC.

This clonotype has ten or more counts. The chain has TRBV11-2 and TRBJ1-1, with D possibly being TRBD1 (6 bases). Trimming took 5 bases from V and 8 from J, leaving 21 bases between them. This CDR3 has 15 residues. The germline V gene encodes CDR1 SGHAT and CDR2 FQNNGV. This CDR3 reads CASSRYGQHKTEAFF. The CDR3 nucleotides read TGTGCCAGCAGCCGATACGGACAGCACAAAACCGAAGCTTTCTTT. Full variable domain (missing parts from reference TRBV11-2 and TRBJ1-1): EAGVAQSPRYKIIEKRQSVAFWCNPISGHATLYWYQQILGQGPKLLIQFQNNGVVDDSQLPKDRFSAERLKGVDSTLKIQPAKLEDSAVYLCASSRYGQHKTEAFFGQGTRLTVV.

This chain connects TRBV2 to TRBJ2-7; TRBD1 is a possible D gene (6 bases). Germline CDR1 reads SNHLY; CDR2 reads FYNNEI. The CDR3 has 15 amino acids. The germline V and J ends were trimmed by 5 bases and 2 bases, with 16 bases remaining between them. The CDR3 is CASSSTGSLPYEQYF. The CDR3 DNA is TGTGCCAGCAGTTCTACAGGGTCCTTACCCTACGAGCAGTACTTC.

In this sample, this clonotype turned up many times. The CDR3 DNA reads TGCGCCAGCAAGGAGAACACCGGGGAGCTGTTTTTT. It is translated as CASKENTGELFF. The chain couples TRBV5-1 to TRBJ2-2; no clear D. Trimming shortened V by 6 bases and J by 1 base, and 4 bases separated the two germline ends. Germline loops: CDR1 SGHRS, CDR2 YFSETQ. The CDR3 is 12 amino acids.

This clonotype was counted ten times or more. The chain recombines TRBV27 with TRBJ1-1; no clear D gene. The V and J ends lost 3 bases and 6 bases respectively, with 8 bases between them. This CDR3 comprises 12 residues. CDR1 is MNHEY, CDR2 SMNVEV, per germline (reference sequence). This CDR3 is CASSFLGSEAFF. The CDR3 nucleotides are TGTGCCAGCAGTTTTTTGGGATCTGAAGCTTTCTTT.

This clonotype has at least ten counts. The rearrangement joins TRBV6-2 or TRBV6-3 to TRBJ1-2; perhaps TRBD1 as D (5 bases). V lost 6 bases to trimming and J lost 4 bases, with 12 bases between them. The CDR3 has 13 residues. CDR1 and CDR2 (germline): MNHEY, SVGEGT. CDR3 sequence: CASSESGSYGYTF. Written as DNA, the CDR3 is TGTGCCAGCAGCGAATCAGGGTCCTATGGCTACACCTTC.

This chain links TRBV14 with TRBJ2-7; 9 bases line up with TRBD2. Looked up from germline, CDR1 is SGHDN and CDR2 is FVKESK. The CDR3 spans 19 residues. Trimming took 0 bases from V and 4 from J; bases not matched to a gene: 16. CDR3 in amino acids: CASSQEVASGNRYRYEQYF. Written as DNA, the CDR3 is TGTGCCAGCAGCCAAGAAGTGGCTAGCGGGAACCGATACCGATACGAGCAGTACTTC.

V is TRBV28 and J is TRBJ2-5; no definite D call. V dropped 7 bases and J dropped 8 bases, with 11 bases sitting between them. Germline V CDR1 and CDR2: MDHEN, SYDVKM. The CDR3 length is 11 residues. DNA of the CDR3: TGTGCCAGCACCAGAACCGATACCCAGTACTTC. Protein sequence: CASTRTDTQYF.

As concerns this clonotype: At one end, the junction sequence differs from germline, possibly due to a read error. The chain joins TRBV5-1 to TRBJ2-2; tentatively, D is TRBD2 (5 bases). CDR3 length: 14 residues. Germline V CDR1 and CDR2: SGHRS, YFSETQ. The CDR3 DNA is TGCGCCAGCAGCGCGGCACAGTACACCGGGGAGCTGTATTTT. This encodes CASSAAQYTGELYF.

This clonotype was counted at least ten times. The genes are TRBV6-1 and TRBJ1-1, with D perhaps TRBD1 (6 bases). The CDR3 runs 12 residues. Germline V gene data show CDR1 as MNHNS and CDR2 as SASEGT. Trimming pared 6 bases from V and 5 bases from J, leaving 10 bases between. Here the CDR3 DNA reads TGTGCCAGCAGCGATCAGGGGACTGAAGCTTTCTTT. Its protein product is CASSDQGTEAFF.

In its sample, this clonotype was seen many times. V gene TRBV11-2 combines with J gene TRBJ2-2; no clear D gene. Germline V gene sequence: CDR1 SGHAT, CDR2 FQNNGV. The CDR3 is made up of 14 amino acids. Trimming removed 1 base at V and 6 bases at J, with 9 bases between. The CDR3 loop is CASSLAKYAGELFF. The DNA for the CDR3 is TGTGCCAGCAGCTTAGCTAAATATGCCGGGGAGCTGTTTTTT. Based on the CDR3 plus reference TRBV11-2 and TRBJ2-2, the full variable domain is EAGVAQSPRYKIIEKRQSVAFWCNPISGHATLYWYQQILGQGPKLLIQFQNNGVVDDSQLPKDRFSAERLKGVDSTLKIQPAKLEDSAVYLCASSLAKYAGELFFGEGSRLTVL.

This clonotype was counted at least ten times. The J gene is TRBJ1-3, the V gene TRBV7-6; 9 bases map to TRBD1. With 1 base clipped from V and 4 bases from J, the junction kept 5 bases outside the gene matches. Per germline, CDR1 SGHVS and CDR2 FNYEAQ. The CDR3 totals 16 residues. CDR3 protein: CASSLGTGVAGNTIYF. The CDR3 DNA reads as TGTGCCAGCAGCTTAGGGACAGGGGTTGCAGGAAACACCATATATTTT.

This clonotype was seen a few times. The CDR3 region has the DNA TGTGCCAGCAGCCCTCCTGGAGGGTTGATTTCACCCCTCCACTTT. This sequence encodes CASSPPGGLISPLHF. The chain has TRBV14 and TRBJ1-6; D uncertain. The germline V gene encodes CDR1 SGHDN and CDR2 FVKESK. CDR3 length: 15 amino acids. With 4 bases removed from V and 9 bases from J, the gap between germline ends came to 16 bases.

This clonotype was recorded many times. The J gene is TRBJ2-7, the V gene TRBV12-3 or TRBV12-4; either TRBD1 or TRBD2 may supply D (6 bases each). The CDR3 covers 13 residues. Trimming shortened V by 7 bases and J by 7 bases, and 17 bases separated the two germline ends. CDR3 residues: CASTPSGDSEQYF. CDR3 sequence (DNA): TGTGCCAGCACCCCCTCAGGGGACTCTGAGCAGTACTTC.

This clonotype was found many times. The chain combines TRBV10-3 with TRBJ1-2; D ambiguous. The V end was cut by 4 bases, the J end by 0 bases, with 9 bases between. CDR3 length equals 14 residues. The germline V gene has CDR1 ENHRY and CDR2 SYGVKD. The CDR3 reads CAISARETNYGYTF. The CDR3 DNA follows: TGTGCCATCAGTGCCCGGGAAACTAACTATGGCTACACCTTC.

At least ten counts were recorded for this clonotype. This rearrangement joins TRBV5-1 to TRBJ2-7, with TRBD2 matching 13 bases. V dropped 4 bases and J dropped 4; count of bases not matched to a gene: 11. This CDR3 contains 17 residues. Germline-derived CDR1 and CDR2 are SGHRS and YFSETQ. DNA of the CDR3: TGCGCCAGCAGCCTAACGAGACTAGCGGGAGGATCTTACGAGCAGTACTTC. Encoded protein: CASSLTRLAGGSYEQYF. The full variable domain, its missing parts supplied by reference TRBV5-1 and TRBJ2-7, is KAGVTQTPRYLIKTRGQQVTLSCSPISGHRSVSWYQQTPGQGLQFLFEYFSETQRNKGNFPGRFSGRQFSNSRSEMNVSTLELGDSALYLCASSLTRLAGGSYEQYFGPGTRLTVT.

This clonotype was recorded many times. The V gene is TRBV6-4, the J gene TRBJ1-2; D is possibly TRBD1 (6 bases). V shed 2 bases and J shed 7 bases, with 17 bases lying between them. The CDR3 totals 15 residues. Looked up from germline, CDR1 is MRHNA and CDR2 is SNTAGT. The CDR3 DNA reads TGTGCCAGCAGTGACACCCCACAGGGTCTGGGTGGCTACACCTTC. Translation: CASSDTPQGLGGYTF.

This clonotype came up a few times. One end of the junction varies from germline; a read error may be responsible. This chain joins TRBV28 and TRBJ2-7; 9 bases are a match to TRBD1. The V gene's germline CDR1 is MDHEN and CDR2 SYDVKM. The CDR3 contains 15 residues. The CDR3 sequence is CVSSFGGQGLDEQYF. DNA for the CDR3: TGTGTCAGCAGTTTCGGGGGACAGGGTCTAGACGAGCAGTACTTC.

The V and J genes are TRBV11-2 and TRBJ2-2; D is unclear. CDR3 length equals 15 residues. Deletions cut 0 bases from V and 2 bases from J, with 7 bases between. Germline values: CDR1 SGHAT, CDR2 FQNNGV. This chain's CDR3 is CASSLDSLNTGELFF. The CDR3 nucleotides read TGTGCCAGCAGCTTAGATAGCTTAAACACCGGGGAGCTGTTTTTT.